This is a list of T cell receptor beta chains from one sample in a study of PD-1 blockade in classical Hodgkin lymphoma. TCRdb's table, derived via immunoSEQ multiplex PCR, lists solely in-frame clones and lacks some. Of roughly 27,000 clones in the sample, 72% were seen once. Sequenced here: peripheral blood mononuclear cells (PBMCs), sampled before the fourth cycle of nivolumab. The receptor source for this set is a human donor with classical Hodgkin lymphoma. CDR3s leave out the opening cysteine and the closing phenylalanine or tryptophan. The order of the fields is clone size, V gene, CDR3 protein. Clone sizes are given selectively: once, few, many, or a class where the clone is expanded.

>once|TRBV19
ASSIKTSFAQQY
>NA|TRBV28
ASTPHPNEKLF
>NA|TRBV7-2
AARRGPGELF
>NA|TRBV10-2
ASSPGLTYEQY
>NA|TRBV6-5
ASSSTIMPTDTQY
>NA|TRBV28
ASSLSGAGTQPQH
>once|TRBV5-1
ASSPWTSGGPGTSYEQY
>NA|TRBV14
ASSPAGTGTGELF
>NA|TRBV7-2
ASSLWTGSAQTQY
>few|TRBV30
AWSVKDRYGYT
>NA|TRBV9
ASSGTPSYNSPLH
>NA|TRBV11-2
ASSLLGTLGYMNTEAF
>NA|TRBV30
AWTGGLNQPQH
>once|TRBV19
ASNLQGFNQPQH
>once|TRBV5-1
ASSSLGQGLNNEQF
>NA|TRBV10-3
AISESIPQLNTEAF
>NA|TRBV4-1
ASSQADRDEKLF
>NA|TRBV2
ASSSGTRVETQY
>NA|TRBV27
ASSYSYFLRGPQNTGELF
>NA|TRBV2
ASLTGVGIYEQY
>NA|TRBV6-6
ASSYPAQLGNTIY
>NA|TRBV30
AWSVSKSYEQY
>NA|TRBV5-6
ASSSLAGVETQY
>NA|TRBV5-5
ASSSGTRDEQY
>few|TRBV7-2
ASSLFKSGTDTQY
>once|TRBV6-1
ASSEAPRGAGGYT
>NA|TRBV5-4
ASSPGGGASTDTQY
>NA|TRBV28
ASSFLVAGGQETQY
>NA|TRBV5-4
ASSLTQTQETQY
>once|TRBV19
ASSIETFNEQF
>once|TRBV28
ASKPPGTASGNEQF
>NA|TRBV6-6
ASRAGGNQPQH
>NA|TRBV6-1
ASSPGINQPQH
>NA|TRBV29-1
SVQGRTYGYT
>NA|TRBV28
ASSLWVAGNTIY
>NA|TRBV20-1
SAEAETQY
>once|TRBV19
ASSGTGFSYNEQF
>NA|TRBV6-6
ASRTTENTEAF
>few|TRBV19
ASRGEDEKLF